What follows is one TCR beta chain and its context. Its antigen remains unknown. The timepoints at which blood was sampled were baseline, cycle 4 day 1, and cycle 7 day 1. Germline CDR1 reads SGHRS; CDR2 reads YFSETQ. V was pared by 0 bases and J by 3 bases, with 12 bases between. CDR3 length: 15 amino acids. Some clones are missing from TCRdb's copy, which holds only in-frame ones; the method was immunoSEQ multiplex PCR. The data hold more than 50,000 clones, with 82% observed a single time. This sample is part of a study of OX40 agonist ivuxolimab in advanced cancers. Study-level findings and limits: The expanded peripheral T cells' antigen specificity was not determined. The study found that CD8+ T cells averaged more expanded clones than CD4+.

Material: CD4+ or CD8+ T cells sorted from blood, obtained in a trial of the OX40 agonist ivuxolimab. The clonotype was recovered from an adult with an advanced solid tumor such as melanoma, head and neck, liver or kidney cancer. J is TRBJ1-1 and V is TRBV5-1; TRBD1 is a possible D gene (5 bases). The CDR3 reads CASSLGGRVDTEAFF. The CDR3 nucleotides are TGCGCCAGCAGCTTGGGGGGCAGGGTTGACACTGAAGCTTTCTTT.